These 7 T cell receptor beta chains came from one sample sequenced in a study of T cells after yellow fever vaccination. TCRdb re-called the 5' RACE reads with MiXCR, one entry per CDR3 protein. The sample carries approximately 250,000 distinct CDR3 sequences, more than 3.5% recorded once. The input for sequencing was PBMCs, taken 15 days after the yellow fever booster vaccination. The receptors originated from a man between 18 and 29 years old who received the YFV17D yellow fever vaccine.

The table lists this clonotype with many counts. The rearrangement joins TRBV5-6 to TRBJ1-2; no clear D. The CDR3 totals 17 residues. Per the germline V gene, CDR1 is SGHDT and CDR2 is YYEEEE. V was pared by 0 bases and J by 5 bases, with 20 bases between. The CDR3 DNA follows: TGTGCCAGCAGCTTGGATTTTTCGTCAGGAACGACGTATGGCTACACCTTC. Translated, it gives CASSLDFSSGTTYGYTF.

This clonotype was found a few times. This chain connects TRBV12-5 to TRBJ1-1; D ambiguous. CDR1 and CDR2 from the germline V gene are LGHNT and FRNRAP. V lost 5 bases, J lost 3 bases, and 10 bases lay in between. CDR3 length: 13 amino acids. CDR3 bases: TGTGCTAGTGGTCCCCGGAGGTACACTGAAGCTTTCTTT. This translates into CASGPRRYTEAFF.

This clonotype came up many times. The genes are TRBV2 and TRBJ1-6; possible D gene TRBD1, 5 bases. Germline CDR1 and CDR2: SNHLY and FYNNEI. This CDR3 is 14 amino acids long. V gave up 7 bases and J gave up 5 bases, with 12 bases separating them. CDR3 DNA sequence: TGTGCCAGCAAGACCGACAGCCATAATTCACCCCTCCACTTT. Translation: CASKTDSHNSPLHF.

This clonotype showed up many times. The V and J genes are TRBV20-1 and TRBJ1-3; D is unclear. Looked up from germline, CDR1 is DFQATT and CDR2 is SNEGSKA (reference sequence). Deletions cut 0 bases from V and 2 bases from J, with 8 bases between. The CDR3 loop spans 14 amino acids. The CDR3 here is CSARDGRAGNTIYF. The CDR3 DNA sequence: TGCAGTGCTAGAGATGGCCGGGCTGGAAACACCATATATTTT.

This clonotype was picked up many times. This chain joins TRBV12-3 or TRBV12-4 and TRBJ1-5; D is possibly TRBD1 (6 bases). The CDR3 spans 13 residues. V dropped 6 bases and J dropped 6 bases, with 12 bases sitting between them. The CDR3 reads CASSPQGRQPQHF. CDR3 DNA sequence: TGTGCCAGCAGCCCCCAGGGGCGTCAGCCCCAGCATTTT.

This clonotype was counted many times. The V gene is TRBV6-5, the J gene TRBJ1-2, with D possibly TRBD1 on 5 matching bases. The CDR3 extends over 14 amino acids. The germline V and J ends were trimmed by 5 bases and 4 bases, with 14 bases remaining between them. CDR1 MNHEY and CDR2 SVGAGI come from the germline V gene. The CDR3 DNA reads TGTGCCAGCAGTCCCCAGGGTTTGCCCTATGGCTACACCTTC. Protein sequence: CASSPQGLPYGYTF.

There are many counts of this clonotype. V gene TRBV6-5 combines with J gene TRBJ2-7, with D uncertain. The CDR3 extends over 13 amino acids. Germline CDR1 and CDR2: MNHEY and SVGAGI. Trimming left V 0 bases short and J 10 bases short, with 13 bases between. The CDR3 loop is CASSYSGRTVQYF. In DNA, the CDR3 is TGTGCCAGCAGTTACTCTGGAAGAACAGTACAGTACTTC.